These 17 T cell receptor beta chains came from one sample sequenced in a study of tumor-infiltrating lymphocytes in primary liver carcinoma. Co-extraction yielded RNA and DNA from about 20-30 mg of unsorted bulk tissue. Synthesis of TCR beta cDNA was carried out from 500 ng total RNA with a constant-region primer. Researchers made the TCR beta libraries by running three nested multiplex PCR rounds with slightly modified ARM-PCR. It was with TRBV1-TRBV30 forward primers and a C-beta reverse primer that the first two PCR rounds were run, at roughly 9 cycles each. TCRdb itself ran the multiplex PCR reads through MiXCR, one entry per CDR3 protein. The profile shows roughly 32,000 distinct CDR3 sequences, 60% to 80% of them singletons. The material sequenced was liver tumor tissue from sampling region 3. Subset given: tumor region T3, left-lateral pole. All receptors derive from a woman aged 30 to 39 with primary liver carcinoma and hepatitis B virus infection.

With regard to this clonotype: Given a much more abundant clone one base away, this may be a read error. V and J are TRBV11-2 and TRBJ2-1; the D call may be TRBD1 or TRBD2 (5 bases each). V was trimmed by 11 bases and J by 10 bases, leaving 24 bases between them. Germline V gene lookup returns CDR1 SGHAT and CDR2 FQNNGV. The CDR3 extends over 14 amino acids. CDR3 amino acids: CADSPDSRYREQFF. CDR3 nucleotides: TGTGCCGACAGTCCGGACTCGAGGTACAGGGAGCAGTTCTTC.

V is TRBV18 and J is TRBJ2-1; maybe TRBD2 (6 bases). V was trimmed by 11 bases and J by 6 bases, leaving 17 bases between them. Germline-derived CDR1 and CDR2 are KGHSH and LQKENI. The CDR3 length is 13 residues. In nucleotides, the CDR3 is TGTGCCTGCTTGCGAGAGACTAGCAATGAGCAGTTCTTC. This translates into CACLRETSNEQFF.

With respect to this clonotype: A read error may explain this, as a much larger clone is one base away. This chain links TRBV11-1 with TRBJ1-2; D is undetermined. Per the germline V gene, CDR1 is SGHAT and CDR2 is FQDESV (reference sequence). V was shortened by 7 bases and J by 8 bases, with 20 bases between the two germline ends. The CDR3 runs 14 residues. DNA for the CDR3: TGTGCCAGCACCTTTTCAACGTCCTCGGGAGGCTACACCTTC. Translating gives CASTFSTSSGGYTF.

This clonotype was seen only once. A junction end diverges from the germline sequence, so it may reflect a read error. J is TRBJ1-5 and V is TRBV11-2; no clear D. The CDR3 is 16 amino acids. CDR1 is SGHAT, CDR2 FQNNGV, per germline. The CDR3 DNA reads as TGTGCCAGCAGCCTAAATTTCGAGACATCAAAACAGCCCAAGCATTTT. Amino acid sequence: CASSLNFETSKQPKHF.

Comment on this clonotype: At one end the junction does not follow the germline gene, possibly because of a read error. The chain employs TRBV4-1 and TRBJ1-1, with unresolved D. CDR1 is MGHRA, CDR2 YSYEKL, per germline. CDR3 length equals 15 residues. CDR3 DNA sequence: TGCGCCAGTAGCCAAAATGTGTGGGAAACTGGTGAGGCTTTCTTT. Its translation: CASSQNVWETGEAFF.

The chain links TRBV10-3 to TRBJ2-1; unclear D gene. This CDR3 spans 16 amino acids. The V gene lost 4 bases and the J gene lost 2 bases, with 15 bases spanning the gap. Germline values: CDR1 ENHRY, CDR2 SYGVKD. The CDR3 region is CAISGSAAGAYNEQFF. The CDR3 region has the DNA TGTGCCATCAGTGGGTCAGCAGCAGGAGCCTACAATGAGCAGTTCTTC.

This clonotype was seen a single time. One end of the junction is discordant with germline, which a read error may explain. The V gene is TRBV11-2, the J gene TRBJ2-3; TRBD2 agrees at 12 bases. The CDR3 consists of 16 residues. Germline loops: CDR1 SGHAT, CDR2 FQNNGV. The CDR3 DNA sequence: TGTACCAGCGGCCCAGGGACTAGCGGGAGCACAGATACGCAGTATTTT. It translates to CTSGPGTSGSTDTQYF.

This clonotype was detected only once. The CDR3 ends on some other residue instead of the conserved phenylalanine or tryptophan, so this is likely a read error. The CDR3 nucleotides are TGTGTCAGCAGCCTAGGTACTGAAGCTTTCTCT. Encoded protein: CVSSLGTEAFS. The chain recombines TRBV11-2 with TRBJ1-1; D uncertain. The CDR3 contains 11 residues. Germline V CDR1 and CDR2: SGHAT, FQNNGV.

The V gene is TRBV6-5, the J gene TRBJ2-2, with 7 bases lining up with TRBD1. The CDR3 sequence is 15 residues long. Germline loops: CDR1 MNHEY, CDR2 SVGAGI. With V trimmed by 5 bases and J by 10 bases, 13 bases remained unmatched. CDR3 in amino acids: CASSPQTGFTPELFF. CDR3 in DNA: TGTGCCAGCAGTCCGCAGACAGGGTTCACCCCGGAGCTGTTTTTT.

Turning to this clonotype: A read error may produce the germline difference seen at one junction end. V and J are TRBV29-1 and TRBJ2-1; 9 bases line up with TRBD2. The CDR3 loop spans 17 amino acids. CDR1 and CDR2 from the germline V gene are SQVTM and ANQGSEA. In nucleotides, the CDR3 is TGCAGCGTTGAAGTCCTCGGGACTAGCAACTCCTATAATGAGCAGTTCTTC. This codes for CSVEVLGTSNSYNEQFF.

As concerns this clonotype: A much larger clone is a single base away; this may be a read error. The CDR3 loop reads CSVGSGTGGLKTQYF. As DNA, the CDR3 is TGCAGCGTTGGGTCCGGGACAGGGGGTCTGAAGACCCAGTACTTC. The chain has TRBV29-1 and TRBJ2-5; the match to TRBD1 covers 11 bases. Germline values: CDR1 SQVTM, CDR2 ANQGSEA. The CDR3 runs 15 residues. Trimming removed 4 bases from V and 6 bases from J; junction bases left unmatched: 10.

The rearrangement uses TRBV4-1 and TRBJ2-7; D perhaps matches TRBD2 (5 bases). Germline V lookup: CDR1 MGHRA, CDR2 YSYEKL. The CDR3 runs to 14 residues. Trimming stripped 6 bases from V and 5 bases from J, with 17 bases between. The CDR3 DNA reads TGCGCCAGCAGTCGACGGGGTTCACCGAACGAGCAGTACTTC. This gives the protein CASSRRGSPNEQYF.

Notes on this clonotype: The junction and the germline gene differ at one end; a read error may be behind it. The chain links TRBV11-2 to TRBJ1-1; D gene unclear. The CDR3 has 11 residues. From germline, CDR1 is SGHAT and CDR2 FQNNGV. The CDR3 nucleotides are TGTGTCAGCAGTTTAGGTACTGAAGTTTTCTTT. This encodes CVSSLGTEVFF.

Concerning this clonotype: Since the CDR3 does not end with the conserved phenylalanine or tryptophan, this likely comes from a read error. This chain uses TRBV11-1 with TRBJ2-1; TRBD2 matches at 14 bases. CDR3 length: 17 amino acids. Germline CDR1 reads SGHAT; CDR2 reads FQDESV (reference sequence). V lost 9 bases and J lost 5; bases outside the gene matches: 12. The CDR3 loop reads CASSLGLAGDVDNEQFC. The CDR3 DNA is TGTGCCAGTAGCCTGGGACTAGCGGGAGATGTTGACAATGAGCAGTTCTGC.

This clonotype was seen only a few times. This chain connects TRBV11-2 to TRBJ1-2, with TRBD1 matching over 7 bases. Germline assignment: CDR1 SGHAT and CDR2 FQNNGV. V shed 10 bases, J shed 8 bases, and the junction held 13 bases outside the gene matches. This CDR3 is 13 amino acids long. The CDR3 spells CANTQGGGGGYTF. The CDR3 coding sequence is TGTGCCAATACTCAGGGGGGAGGTGGAGGCTACACCTTC. Based on the CDR3 plus reference TRBV11-2 and TRBJ1-2, the full variable domain is EAGVAQSPRYKIIEKRQSVAFWCNPISGHATLYWYQQILGQGPKLLIQFQNNGVVDDSQLPKDRFSAERLKGVDSTLKIQPAKLEDSAVYLCANTQGGGGGYTFGSGTRLTVV.

The sample holds a few counts of this clonotype. The chain has TRBV29-1 and TRBJ1-1, with D unclear. The germline V gene has CDR1 SQVTM and CDR2 ANQGSEA. Trimming pared 2 bases from V and 5 bases from J, leaving 15 bases between. The CDR3 runs 14 residues. The CDR3 spells CSVEQSGGRTEAFF. The DNA of the CDR3 is TGCAGCGTTGAACAATCGGGTGGAAGAACTGAAGCTTTCTTT.

Of note for this clonotype: A much larger clone lies a single base off, so this may be a read error. This rearrangement joins TRBV2 to TRBJ2-3; TRBD2 matches 11 bases. Germline CDR1 is SNHLY and CDR2 is FYNNEI. CDR3 length equals 16 residues. CDR3 bases: TGTGCCAGCAGTTCGGGACTAGCGGCTCCGTCCGATACGCACTATTTT. Translating it yields CASSSGLAAPSDTHYF.